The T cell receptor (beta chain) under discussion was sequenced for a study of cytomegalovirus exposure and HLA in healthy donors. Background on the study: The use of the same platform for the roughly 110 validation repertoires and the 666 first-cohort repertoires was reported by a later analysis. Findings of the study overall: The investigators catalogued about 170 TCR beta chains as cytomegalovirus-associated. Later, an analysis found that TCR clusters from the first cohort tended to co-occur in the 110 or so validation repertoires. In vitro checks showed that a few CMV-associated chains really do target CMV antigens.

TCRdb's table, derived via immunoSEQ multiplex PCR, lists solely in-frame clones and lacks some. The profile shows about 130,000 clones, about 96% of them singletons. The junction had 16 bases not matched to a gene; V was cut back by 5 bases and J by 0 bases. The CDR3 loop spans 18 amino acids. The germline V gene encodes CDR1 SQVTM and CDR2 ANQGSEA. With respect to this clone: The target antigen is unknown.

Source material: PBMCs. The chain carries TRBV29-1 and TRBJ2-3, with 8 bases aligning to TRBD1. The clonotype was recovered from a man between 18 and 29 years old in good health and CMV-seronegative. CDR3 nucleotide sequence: TGCAGCGTTAATAGGGGGTTAGGCAGGGGGCTGAGCACAGATACGCAGTATTTT. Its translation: CSVNRGLGRGLSTDTQYF.